The source of this TCR beta chain is a study of response to subunit inactivated influenza vaccine. This CDR3 is 14 amino acids long. The germline V and J ends were trimmed by 0 bases and 8 bases, with 8 bases remaining between them. The germline V gene encodes CDR1 SGHVS and CDR2 FNYEAQ. MiXCR, run by TCRdb on the RT-PCR reads, gives a single entry per CDR3 protein. Of a few hundred thousand distinct CDR3 sequences detected, 11% appear once; the ten largest clones hold approximately 9.9%. The same data also went into a second study, on T cells expressing NK-cell markers. That publication notes: Beta-chain TCR cDNA was generated via 5'RACE template switching with UMIs. The dominant NKG2C+ clonotypes represented about 1.0-7.5% of CD8+ T cells in five to seven donors.

Sequenced here: PBMCs from blood, sampled on the day of vaccination. The clonotype was recovered from a man aged 45 to 65 who received an inactivated influenza vaccine. The chain joins TRBV7-6 to TRBJ1-6; D is undetermined. CDR3 coding DNA: TGTGCCAGCAGCTTAGCCGGGTCCGATTCACCCCTCCACTTT. This codes for CASSLAGSDSPLHF.